Below, 32 T cell receptor beta chains from the same sample are listed, as sequenced in a study of T-cell memory formation after mild COVID-19. TCRdb reanalysed the 5' RACE reads using MiXCR and keeps one entry per CDR3 protein. The data hold roughly 86,000 distinct CDR3 sequences, with approximately 15% observed a single time. The sample comprised PBMCs or a T cell subset sorted from them (not recorded which). All receptors derive from a man between 18 and 35 years old who had mild COVID-19 (a few samples of this study predate the infection). Cell type and time point are not known.

This chain connects TRBV7-6 to TRBJ2-7; 14 bases are a match to TRBD2. The CDR3 consists of 17 residues. The J segment lost 7 bases and the V segment lost 4 bases, leaving 12 bases of the junction unmatched. Looked up from germline, CDR1 is SGHVS and CDR2 is FNYEAQ. CDR3 in amino acids: CASSYGTSGGPPREQYF. Here the CDR3 DNA reads TGTGCCAGCAGCTATGGGACTAGCGGGGGACCTCCTCGTGAGCAGTACTTC.

This clonotype was detected only a few times. The genes are TRBV12-3 or TRBV12-4 and TRBJ1-1; D possibly corresponds to TRBD1 (6 bases). V shed 0 bases and J shed 3 bases, with 14 bases lying between them. The CDR3 totals 16 residues. CDR3 in DNA: TGTGCCAGCAGTTTAGCGGGATGGGGGGGCGACACTGAAGCTTTCTTT. Translated: CASSLAGWGGDTEAFF.

The chain uses TRBV3-1 and TRBJ2-5; D not resolved. This CDR3 has 15 residues. V gave up 1 base and J gave up 4 bases, with 13 bases separating them. The V gene's germline CDR1 is LGHDT and CDR2 YNNKEL (reference sequence). The CDR3 protein is CASSQAGLGPETQYF. CDR3 sequence (DNA): TGTGCCAGCAGCCAAGCTGGGTTAGGCCCAGAGACCCAGTACTTC.

The gene calls are TRBV6-5 and TRBJ2-5, with D perhaps being TRBD1 or TRBD2 (5 bases each). The V end lost 11 bases, the J end lost 0 bases, and 10 bases lay between the germline ends. This CDR3 is 12 amino acids long. Germline CDR1 reads MNHEY; CDR2 reads SVGAGI. This CDR3 is CAVGEYQETQYF. CDR3 nucleotides: TGTGCCGTGGGGGAATACCAAGAGACCCAGTACTTC.

This chain connects TRBV6-5 to TRBJ1-1; D unclear. With 8 bases removed from V and 2 bases from J, the gap between germline ends came to 12 bases. The CDR3 sequence is 13 residues long. CDR1 and CDR2 from the germline V gene are MNHEY and SVGAGI. CDR3 DNA sequence: TGTGCCAGCTCCCTATGGCTAAACACTGAAGCTTTCTTT. Translation gives CASSLWLNTEAFF.

The chain recombines TRBV19 with TRBJ2-7; TRBD1 or TRBD2 may be the D gene (5 bases each). Germline loops: CDR1 LNHDA, CDR2 SQIVND (reference sequence). This CDR3 has 15 amino acids. Between the trimmed V and J ends, which lost 4 bases and 3 bases, there was a span of 16 bases. CDR3 loop: CASSKTGTGDYEQYF. The DNA for the CDR3 is TGTGCCAGTAGTAAAACCGGGACCGGAGACTACGAGCAGTACTTC. Full variable domain (missing parts from reference TRBV19 and TRBJ2-7): DGGITQSPKYLFRKEGQNVTLSCEQNLNHDAMYWYRQDPGQGLRLIYYSQIVNDFQKGDIAEGYSVSREKKESFPLTVTSAQKNPTAFYLCASSKTGTGDYEQYFGPGTRLTVT.

This clonotype was counted a few times. The chain uses TRBV5-1 and TRBJ2-3, with 7 bases identical to TRBD1. The CDR3 spans 15 residues. J gave up 3 bases and V 3 bases, and 7 bases lay outside the gene matches. Germline loops: CDR1 SGHRS, CDR2 YFSETQ. The CDR3 coding sequence is TGCGCCAGCAGCTCCCACAGGGGTTGGACAGATACGCAGTATTTT. This gives the protein CASSSHRGWTDTQYF.

This clonotype was picked up a small number of times. The V and J genes are TRBV5-1 and TRBJ2-2; possibly TRBD2 for D (6 bases). Germline CDR1 SGHRS, CDR2 YFSETQ. The germline V and J ends were trimmed by 4 bases and 7 bases, with 23 bases remaining between them. This CDR3 comprises 17 residues. Here the CDR3 reads CASSVRIWASEGGELFF. CDR3 bases: TGCGCCAGCAGCGTTAGGATTTGGGCTAGCGAAGGCGGGGAGCTGTTTTTT.

The chain is built from TRBV6-5 and TRBJ2-3; D is undetermined. Germline V CDR1 and CDR2: MNHEY, SVGAGI. V lost 6 bases and J lost 5, with 18 bases in between. The CDR3 length is 15 residues. This CDR3 is CASSPVGLTKDTQYF. CDR3 in DNA: TGTGCCAGCAGCCCCGTAGGCCTGACAAAAGATACGCAGTATTTT.

The rearrangement uses TRBV28 and TRBJ2-5; no reliable D call. CDR1 is MDHEN and CDR2 is SYDVKM in the germline V gene. V shed 3 bases and J shed 2 bases, with 13 bases lying between them. CDR3 length: 15 amino acids. The CDR3 protein is CASSFGSGGQETQYF. In DNA form, the CDR3 reads TGTGCCAGCAGTTTCGGATCAGGTGGACAAGAGACCCAGTACTTC.

The chain recombines TRBV7-9 with TRBJ2-2; D call uncertain. CDR3 length equals 12 residues. Germline values: CDR1 SEHNR, CDR2 FQNEAQ (reference sequence). V was cut by 7 bases and J by 4 bases, with 7 bases left in between. The CDR3 DNA sequence: TGTGCCAGCAAGTTCGGCACCGGGGAGCTGTTTTTT. It translates to CASKFGTGELFF.

The rearrangement uses TRBV24-1 and TRBJ2-1; no clear D. V lost 2 bases to trimming and J lost 6 bases, with 4 bases between them. Germline V CDR1 and CDR2: KGHDR, SFDVKD. The CDR3 spans 12 residues. The CDR3 here is CATSDYSNEQFF. The CDR3 coding sequence is TGTGCCACCAGTGATTACAGCAATGAGCAGTTCTTC.

The rearrangement joins TRBV5-5 to TRBJ2-7; either TRBD1 or TRBD2 may supply D (5 bases each). This CDR3 has 12 residues. In germline, CDR1 is SGHKS, CDR2 YYEKEE (reference sequence). Trimming stripped 4 bases from V and 6 bases from J, with 11 bases between. In DNA form, the CDR3 reads TGTGCCAGCAGCATCAGGGCGGGCGAGCAGTACGTC. It is translated as CASSIRAGEQYV.

This clonotype was seen more than once but under ten times. V is TRBV7-2 and J is TRBJ1-2, with unresolved D. The CDR3 runs 15 residues. The germline V gene has CDR1 SGHTA and CDR2 FQGNSA. With 3 bases removed from V and 3 bases from J, the gap between germline ends came to 14 bases. The CDR3 bases are TGTGCCAGCAGCTTTTTTCCGGAATTGGACTATGGCTACACCTTC. This translates into CASSFFPELDYGYTF.

As for this clonotype: A junction boundary mismatches the germline segment, possibly from a read error. This chain joins TRBV3-1 and TRBJ2-1; 12 bases are shared with TRBD1. Looked up from germline, CDR1 is LGHDT and CDR2 is YNNKEL (reference sequence). The length of the CDR3 is 19 residues. The CDR3 loop reads CASSQDPGQGAPPYTEQFF. In DNA form, the CDR3 reads TGTGCCAGCAGCCAAGATCCGGGACAGGGGGCGCCCCCCTACACTGAGCAGTTCTTC.

The genes are TRBV5-1 and TRBJ2-7; 9 nucleotides agree with TRBD1. With V trimmed by 6 bases and J by 4 bases, 8 bases remained unmatched. Germline-derived CDR1 and CDR2 are SGHRS and YFSETQ. The CDR3 is 14 residues long. In DNA, the CDR3 is TGCGCCAGCACGTCCGGGACAGGGATATACGAGCAGTACTTC. It encodes CASTSGTGIYEQYF. The full variable domain, with the rest looked up from reference TRBV5-1 and TRBJ2-7, is KAGVTQTPRYLIKTRGQQVTLSCSPISGHRSVSWYQQTPGQGLQFLFEYFSETQRNKGNFPGRFSGRQFSNSRSEMNVSTLELGDSALYLCASTSGTGIYEQYFGPGTRLTVT.

The rearrangement uses TRBV6-2 or TRBV6-3 and TRBJ1-5; TRBD1 agrees at 8 bases. The CDR3 runs 14 residues. Trimming removed 2 bases from V and 7 bases from J; junction bases left unmatched: 4. Germline CDR1 MNHEY, CDR2 SVGEGT. The CDR3 spells CASSYGTGTQPQHF. In DNA form, the CDR3 reads TGTGCCAGCAGTTACGGGACAGGAACGCAGCCCCAGCATTTT.

CDR3 region: CASSLVEGSSTDTQYF. The DNA of the CDR3 is TGCGCCAGCAGCTTGGTCGAGGGTTCGAGCACAGATACGCAGTATTTT. The chain has TRBV5-1 and TRBJ2-3; D perhaps matches TRBD2 (5 bases). Trimming cost V 0 bases and J 0 bases, with 11 bases left between them. The germline CDR1 and CDR2 sequences are SGHRS and YFSETQ. This CDR3 has 16 amino acids.

This clonotype has at least ten counts. This chain connects TRBV5-1 to TRBJ2-1; 9 bases match TRBD1. The CDR3 loop spans 17 amino acids. J was trimmed by 7 bases and V by 6 bases; bases with no gene match: 17. CDR1 SGHRS and CDR2 YFSETQ come from the germline V gene. The CDR3: CASNPHSGTGFGNEQFF. CDR3 nucleotides: TGCGCCAGCAACCCCCACTCCGGGACAGGGTTCGGAAATGAGCAGTTCTTC.

This clonotype occurred many times. The chain is built from TRBV12-3 or TRBV12-4 and TRBJ1-4; D is ambiguous. Deletions cut 1 base from V and 11 bases from J, with 14 bases between. The CDR3 contains 14 residues. The CDR3 DNA follows: TGTGCCAGCAGTTTAGGGGGAGTTGGTGAGAAACTGTTTTTT. Protein product: CASSLGGVGEKLFF.

The chain joins TRBV15 to TRBJ2-3; TRBD2 aligns across 13 bases. CDR3 length: 18 residues. Trimming at V came to 0 bases and at J to 4 bases, leaving 7 bases not matched to a gene. CDR1 is LNHNV, CDR2 YYDKDF, per germline (reference sequence). In DNA, the CDR3 is TGTGCCACCAGCAGAGATCTATCACTAGCGGGGGGGTCAGATACGCAGTATTTT. Encoded protein: CATSRDLSLAGGSDTQYF.

In this sample, this clonotype turned up a few times. The V call is TRBV9, the J call TRBJ1-1; D gene ambiguous. CDR1 is SGDLS, CDR2 YYNGEE, per germline. The CDR3 spans 12 residues. The germline V and J ends were trimmed by 6 bases and 0 bases, with 6 bases remaining between them. CDR3 sequence: CASKGVNTEAFF. The CDR3 DNA sequence: TGTGCCAGCAAAGGTGTGAACACTGAAGCTTTCTTT.

The chain recombines TRBV19 with TRBJ1-5; 8 bases are a match to TRBD1. The CDR3 is made up of 16 amino acids. Unmatched junction bases numbered 14, after V lost 6 bases and J lost 7 bases. In germline, CDR1 is LNHDA, CDR2 SQIVND (reference sequence). The DNA of the CDR3 is TGTGCCAGTAGATTGGCAGGGGGCTCTAGAAACCAGCCCCAGCATTTT. As protein: CASRLAGGSRNQPQHF. The complete variable domain, with remaining parts taken from reference TRBV19 and TRBJ1-5, reads DGGITQSPKYLFRKEGQNVTLSCEQNLNHDAMYWYRQDPGQGLRLIYYSQIVNDFQKGDIAEGYSVSREKKESFPLTVTSAQKNPTAFYLCASRLAGGSRNQPQHFGDGTRLSIL.

The genes are TRBV9 and TRBJ2-1; 7 bases map to TRBD2. The germline CDR1 and CDR2 sequences are SGDLS and YYNGEE. The V segment lost 3 bases and the J segment 2 bases; nucleotides outside the gene matches: 5. This CDR3 has 15 amino acids. The CDR3 loop is CASSESGAPYNEQFF. CDR3 nucleotides: TGTGCCAGCAGCGAAAGCGGGGCCCCCTACAATGAGCAGTTCTTC.

The CDR3 spells CASSFFRGRDTEAFF. The CDR3 nucleotides read TGTGCCAGCAGTTTCTTCCGGGGACGGGACACTGAAGCTTTCTTT. The gene calls are TRBV27 and TRBJ1-1; D is possibly TRBD1 (5 bases). The CDR3 is 15 amino acids. Trimming shortened V by 3 bases and J by 3 bases, and 14 bases separated the two germline ends. The germline gives CDR1 MNHEY, CDR2 SMNVEV (reference sequence).

The chain has TRBV11-3 and TRBJ2-2; possible D gene TRBD1, 6 bases. Germline CDR1 SGHNT, CDR2 YENEEA. CDR3 length: 15 residues. V shed 5 bases and J shed 5 bases, with 15 bases lying between them. Here the CDR3 reads CASSVPDSSTGELFF. The CDR3 region has the DNA TGTGCCAGCAGCGTCCCGGACAGCTCTACCGGGGAGCTGTTTTTT.

The chain combines TRBV6-2 or TRBV6-3 with TRBJ1-5; the D gene is possibly TRBD1 (5 bases). The V gene's germline CDR1 is MNHEY and CDR2 SVGEGT. With 6 bases removed from V and 7 bases from J, the gap between germline ends came to 13 bases. The CDR3 consists of 13 residues. CDR3 DNA sequence: TGTGCCAGCAGCCCCGGGGCAGGGCAGCCCCAGCATTTT. Amino acids: CASSPGAGQPQHF.

This clonotype was detected a few times. The J gene is TRBJ1-2, the V gene TRBV12-3 or TRBV12-4; no definite D call. CDR3 size: 13 residues. Deletions cut 6 bases from V and 4 bases from J, with 12 bases between. The DNA of the CDR3 is TGTGCCAGCAGCCTGACGGCGCCCTATGGCTACACCTTC. Protein product: CASSLTAPYGYTF.

The table lists this clonotype with a few counts. The chain is built from TRBV9 and TRBJ2-7; no firm D call. Germline CDR1 reads SGDLS; CDR2 reads YYNGEE. The CDR3 consists of 13 residues. Between the trimmed V and J ends, which lost 4 bases and 5 bases, there was a span of 13 bases. The CDR3 sequence: CASSPGPPHEQYV. The CDR3 nucleotides read TGTGCCAGCAGCCCCGGACCGCCTCACGAGCAGTACGTC.

The table lists this clonotype with a few counts. V usage is TRBV27 and J usage is TRBJ2-7; D is perhaps TRBD1 or TRBD2 (6 bases each). The V gene lost 7 bases and the J gene lost 5 bases, with 9 bases spanning the gap. CDR1 is MNHEY, CDR2 SMNVEV, per germline (reference sequence). CDR3 length: 11 amino acids. The CDR3: CASTRGHEQYF. The CDR3 DNA is TGTGCCAGCACCCGGGGGCACGAGCAGTACTTC.

CDR3 DNA sequence: TGTGCCAGCAGTCCCAGGGATGCTGAGACCCAGTACTTC. Protein: CASSPRDAETQYF. This chain joins TRBV12-3 or TRBV12-4 and TRBJ2-5; D is possibly TRBD1 (5 bases). CDR3 size: 13 residues. V was clipped by 5 bases and J by 5 bases, with 12 bases between them.

This clonotype was counted between two and nine times. The gene calls are TRBV4-3 and TRBJ2-3; D gene unclear. Germline V gene sequence: CDR1 LGHNA, CDR2 YSLEER. With 1 base removed from V and 4 bases from J, the gap between germline ends came to 15 bases. This CDR3 has 16 amino acids. CDR3 in amino acids: CASSQGAAGIPDTQYF. The CDR3 DNA reads TGCGCCAGCAGCCAAGGGGCCGCCGGAATTCCAGATACGCAGTATTTT.